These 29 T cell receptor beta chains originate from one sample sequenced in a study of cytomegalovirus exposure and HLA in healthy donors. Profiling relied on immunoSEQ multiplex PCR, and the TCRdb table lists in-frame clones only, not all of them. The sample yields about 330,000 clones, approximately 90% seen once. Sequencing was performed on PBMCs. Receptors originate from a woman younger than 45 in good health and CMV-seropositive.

The CDR3 protein is CASSKSGPFLYEQYF. The CDR3 DNA reads as TGTGCCAGCAGTAAGTCGGGACCGTTCCTCTACGAGCAGTACTTC. The genes are TRBV2 and TRBJ2-7; D possibly uses TRBD1 or TRBD2 (5 bases each). This CDR3 comprises 15 residues. Germline loops: CDR1 SNHLY, CDR2 FYNNEI. Trimming took 5 bases from V and 3 from J, leaving 17 bases between them.

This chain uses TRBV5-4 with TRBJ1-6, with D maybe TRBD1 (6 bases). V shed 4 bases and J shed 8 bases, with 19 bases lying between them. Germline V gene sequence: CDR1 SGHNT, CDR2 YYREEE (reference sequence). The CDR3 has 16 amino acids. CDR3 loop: CASSQDRPRGYSPLHF. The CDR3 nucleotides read TGTGCCAGCAGCCAAGACAGGCCCCGGGGGTATTCACCCCTCCACTTT.

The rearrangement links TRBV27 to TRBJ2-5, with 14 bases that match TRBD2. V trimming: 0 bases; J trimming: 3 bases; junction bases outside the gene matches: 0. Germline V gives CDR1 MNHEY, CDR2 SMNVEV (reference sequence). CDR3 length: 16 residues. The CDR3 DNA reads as TGTGCCAGCAGTTTATCGACTAGCGGGGGGGAAGAGACCCAGTACTTC. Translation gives CASSLSTSGGEETQYF.

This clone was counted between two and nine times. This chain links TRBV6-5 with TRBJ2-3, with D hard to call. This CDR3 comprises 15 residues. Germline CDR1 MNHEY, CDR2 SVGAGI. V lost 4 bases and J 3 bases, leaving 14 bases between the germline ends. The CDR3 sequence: CASSSPRTSTDTQYF. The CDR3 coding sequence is TGTGCCAGCAGTTCCCCCCGGACGAGTACAGATACGCAGTATTTT.

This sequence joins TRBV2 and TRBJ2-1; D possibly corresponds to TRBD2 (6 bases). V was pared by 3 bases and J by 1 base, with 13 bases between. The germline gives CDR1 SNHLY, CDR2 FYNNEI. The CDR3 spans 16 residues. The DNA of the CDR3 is TGTGCCAGCAGTGACAAGGAGGGCCCATCCTACAATGAGCAGTTCTTC. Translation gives CASSDKEGPSYNEQFF.

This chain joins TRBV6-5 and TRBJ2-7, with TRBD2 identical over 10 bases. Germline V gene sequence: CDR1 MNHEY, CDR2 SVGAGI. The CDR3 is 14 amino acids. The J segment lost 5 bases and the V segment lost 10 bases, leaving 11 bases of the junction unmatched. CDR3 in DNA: TGTGCCACTCGAGCGGGAGGGGCTGTCGACGAGCAGTACTTC. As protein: CATRAGGAVDEQYF.

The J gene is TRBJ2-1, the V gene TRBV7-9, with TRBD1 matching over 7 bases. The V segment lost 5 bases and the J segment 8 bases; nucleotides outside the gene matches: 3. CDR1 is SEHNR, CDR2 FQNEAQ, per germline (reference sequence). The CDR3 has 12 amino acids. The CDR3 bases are TGTGCCAGCAGCCCCACAGGGGATGAGCAGTTCTTC. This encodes CASSPTGDEQFF.

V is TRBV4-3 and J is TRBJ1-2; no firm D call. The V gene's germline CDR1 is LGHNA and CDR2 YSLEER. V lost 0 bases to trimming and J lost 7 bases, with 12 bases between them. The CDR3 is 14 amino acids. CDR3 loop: CASSQEGWGGGYTF. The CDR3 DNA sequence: TGCGCCAGCAGCCAAGAGGGTTGGGGTGGTGGCTACACCTTC.

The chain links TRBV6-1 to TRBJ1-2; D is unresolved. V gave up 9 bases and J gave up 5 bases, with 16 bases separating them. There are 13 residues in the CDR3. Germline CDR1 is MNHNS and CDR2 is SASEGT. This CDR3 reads CARAPLLSYGYTF. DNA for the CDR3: TGTGCCAGGGCCCCCTTATTAAGTTATGGCTACACCTTC.

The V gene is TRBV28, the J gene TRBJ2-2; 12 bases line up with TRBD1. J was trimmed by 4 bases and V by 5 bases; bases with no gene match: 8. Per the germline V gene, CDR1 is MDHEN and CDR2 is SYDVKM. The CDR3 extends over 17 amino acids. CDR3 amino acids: CASSHGTGGWGTGELFF. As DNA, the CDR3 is TGTGCCAGCAGTCATGGGACAGGGGGCTGGGGCACCGGGGAGCTGTTTTTT.

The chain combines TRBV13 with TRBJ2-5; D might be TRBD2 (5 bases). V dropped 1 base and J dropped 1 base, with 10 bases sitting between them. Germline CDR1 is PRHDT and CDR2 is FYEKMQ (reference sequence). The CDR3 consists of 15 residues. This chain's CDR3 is CASSLVGNLQETQYF. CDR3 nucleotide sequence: TGTGCCAGCAGCTTAGTCGGGAACCTCCAAGAGACCCAGTACTTC.

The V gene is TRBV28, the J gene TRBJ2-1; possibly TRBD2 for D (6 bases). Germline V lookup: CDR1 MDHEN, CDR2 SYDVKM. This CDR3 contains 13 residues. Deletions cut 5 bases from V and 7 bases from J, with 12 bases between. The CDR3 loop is CASSHIADNEQFF. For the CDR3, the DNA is TGTGCCAGCAGTCATATAGCGGATAATGAGCAGTTCTTC.

CDR3 loop: CASRIMGNNSPLHF. In DNA, the CDR3 is TGTGCCAGCAGAATAATGGGGAATAATTCACCCCTCCACTTT. The chain links TRBV7-9 to TRBJ1-6; D is ambiguous. The V end lost 6 bases, the J end lost 5 bases, and 11 bases lay between the germline ends. CDR3 length: 14 amino acids. Looked up from germline, CDR1 is SEHNR and CDR2 is FQNEAQ (reference sequence).

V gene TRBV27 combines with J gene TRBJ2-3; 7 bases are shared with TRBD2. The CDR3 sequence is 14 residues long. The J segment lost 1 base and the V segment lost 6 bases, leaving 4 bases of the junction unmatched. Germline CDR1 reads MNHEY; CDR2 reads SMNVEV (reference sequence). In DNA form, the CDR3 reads TGTGCCAGCAGGGCTAGCGGTGGCACAGATACGCAGTATTTT. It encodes CASRASGGTDTQYF.

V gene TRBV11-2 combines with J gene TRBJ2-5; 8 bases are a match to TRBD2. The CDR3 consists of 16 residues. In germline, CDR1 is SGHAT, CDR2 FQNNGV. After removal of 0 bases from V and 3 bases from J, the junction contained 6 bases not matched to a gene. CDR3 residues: CASSLEAGGSKETQYF. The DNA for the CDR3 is TGTGCCAGCAGCTTAGAGGCGGGGGGCTCTAAAGAGACCCAGTACTTC. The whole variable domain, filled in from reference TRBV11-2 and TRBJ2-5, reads EAGVAQSPRYKIIEKRQSVAFWCNPISGHATLYWYQQILGQGPKLLIQFQNNGVVDDSQLPKDRFSAERLKGVDSTLKIQPAKLEDSAVYLCASSLEAGGSKETQYFGPGTRLLVL.

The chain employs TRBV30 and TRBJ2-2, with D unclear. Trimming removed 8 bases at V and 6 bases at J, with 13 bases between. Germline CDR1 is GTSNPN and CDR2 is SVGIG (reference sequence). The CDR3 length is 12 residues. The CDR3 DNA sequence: TGTGCCCGCTCGGTTGGGGCCGGGGAGCTGTTTTTT. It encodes CARSVGAGELFF. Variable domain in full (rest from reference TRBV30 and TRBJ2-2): SQTIHQWPATLVQPVGSPLSLECTVEGTSNPNLYWYRQAAGRGLQLLFYSVGIGQISSEVPQNLSASRPQDRQFILSSKKLLLSDSGFYLCARSVGAGELFFGEGSRLTVL.

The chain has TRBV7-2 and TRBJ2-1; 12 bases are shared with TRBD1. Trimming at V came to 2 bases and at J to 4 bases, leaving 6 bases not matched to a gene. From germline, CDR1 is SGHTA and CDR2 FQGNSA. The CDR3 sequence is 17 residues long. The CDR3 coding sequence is TGTGCCAGCAGCTTACTCTGGGACAGGGGGCGATACAATGAGCAGTTCTTC. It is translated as CASSLLWDRGRYNEQFF. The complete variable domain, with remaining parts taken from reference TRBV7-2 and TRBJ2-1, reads GAGVSQSPSNKVTEKGKDVELRCDPISGHTALYWYRQSLGQGLEFLIYFQGNSAPDKSGLPSDRFSAERTGGSVSTLTIQRTQQEDSAVYLCASSLLWDRGRYNEQFFGPGTRLTVL.

CDR3 region: CASSPLTSGVYNEQFF. The CDR3 nucleotides read TGTGCCAGCAGCCCGTTGACTAGCGGGGTCTACAATGAGCAGTTCTTC. V usage is TRBV7-9 and J usage is TRBJ2-1; TRBD2 matches 11 bases. V lost 5 bases and J lost 3; bases outside the gene matches: 6. This CDR3 region has 16 residues. Germline loops: CDR1 SEHNR, CDR2 FQNEAQ (reference sequence).

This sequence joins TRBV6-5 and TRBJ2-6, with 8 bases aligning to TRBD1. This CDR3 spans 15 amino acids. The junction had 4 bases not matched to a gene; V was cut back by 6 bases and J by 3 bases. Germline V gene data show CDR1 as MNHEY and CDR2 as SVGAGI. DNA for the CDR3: TGTGCCAGCAGAGACAGGGGCGGTGGGGCCAACGTCCTGACTTTC. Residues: CASRDRGGGANVLTF.

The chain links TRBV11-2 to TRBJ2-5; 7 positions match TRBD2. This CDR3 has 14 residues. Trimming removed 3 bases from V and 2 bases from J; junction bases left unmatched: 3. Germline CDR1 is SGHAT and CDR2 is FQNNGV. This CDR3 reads CASSFTSAQETQYF. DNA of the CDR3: TGTGCCAGCAGCTTTACTAGCGCACAAGAGACCCAGTACTTC.

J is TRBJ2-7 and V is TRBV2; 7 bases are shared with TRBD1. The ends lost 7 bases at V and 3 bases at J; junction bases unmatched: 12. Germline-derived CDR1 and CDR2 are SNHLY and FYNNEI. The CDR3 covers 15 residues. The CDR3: CASKLQGRGYYEQYF. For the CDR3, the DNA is TGTGCCAGCAAACTACAGGGCAGGGGGTACTACGAGCAGTACTTC.

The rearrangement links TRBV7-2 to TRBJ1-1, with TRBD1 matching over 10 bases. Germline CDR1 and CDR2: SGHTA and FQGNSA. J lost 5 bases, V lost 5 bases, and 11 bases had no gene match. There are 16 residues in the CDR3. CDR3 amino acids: CASSPKGGQGRTEAFF. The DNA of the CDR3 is TGTGCCAGCAGCCCTAAAGGGGGACAGGGGAGGACTGAAGCTTTCTTT. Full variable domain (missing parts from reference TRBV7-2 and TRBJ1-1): GAGVSQSPSNKVTEKGKDVELRCDPISGHTALYWYRQSLGQGLEFLIYFQGNSAPDKSGLPSDRFSAERTGGSVSTLTIQRTQQEDSAVYLCASSPKGGQGRTEAFFGQGTRLTVV.

For the CDR3, the DNA is TGCGCCAGCAGCCAAGATCCCACGCAAGGGTCCCTCTTCTACGAGCAGTACTTC. This codes for CASSQDPTQGSLFYEQYF. The chain is built from TRBV4-1 and TRBJ2-7; no firm D call. V was trimmed by 0 bases and J by 3 bases, leaving 21 bases between them. The CDR3 spans 18 residues. Germline V gives CDR1 MGHRA, CDR2 YSYEKL.

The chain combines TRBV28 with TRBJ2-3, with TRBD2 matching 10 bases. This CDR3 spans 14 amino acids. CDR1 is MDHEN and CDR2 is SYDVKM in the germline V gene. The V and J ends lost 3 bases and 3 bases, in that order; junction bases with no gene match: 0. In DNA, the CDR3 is TGTGCCAGCAGTTTGACTAGCGGGACAGATACGCAGTATTTT. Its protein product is CASSLTSGTDTQYF.

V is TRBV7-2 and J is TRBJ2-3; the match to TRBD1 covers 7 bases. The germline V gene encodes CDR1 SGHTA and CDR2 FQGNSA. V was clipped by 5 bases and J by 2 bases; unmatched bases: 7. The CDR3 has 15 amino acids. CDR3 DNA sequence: TGTGCCAGCAGCGCAGGGACAGCACTCACAGATACGCAGTATTTT. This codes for CASSAGTALTDTQYF.

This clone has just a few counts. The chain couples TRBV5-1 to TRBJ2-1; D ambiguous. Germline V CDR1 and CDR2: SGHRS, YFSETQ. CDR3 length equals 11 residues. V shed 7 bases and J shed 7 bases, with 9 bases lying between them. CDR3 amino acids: CASAAANEQFF. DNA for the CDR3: TGCGCCAGCGCCGCGGCGAATGAGCAGTTCTTC.

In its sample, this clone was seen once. Here the CDR3 DNA reads TGTGCCAGCAGCGTAAGGGACAGGGACAATGAGCAGTTCTTC. Translated: CASSVRDRDNEQFF. The chain employs TRBV9 and TRBJ2-1, with 9 positions matching TRBD1. The CDR3 length is 14 residues. After removal of 1 base from V and 5 bases from J, the junction contained 1 base not matched to a gene. Germline V gene data show CDR1 as SGDLS and CDR2 as YYNGEE.

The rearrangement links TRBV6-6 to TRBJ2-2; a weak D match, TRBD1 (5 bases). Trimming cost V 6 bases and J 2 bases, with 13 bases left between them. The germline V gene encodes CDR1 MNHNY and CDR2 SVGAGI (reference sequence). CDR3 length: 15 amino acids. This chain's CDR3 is CASRPDTFNTGELFF. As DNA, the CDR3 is TGTGCCAGCAGACCGGACACTTTTAACACCGGGGAGCTGTTTTTT.

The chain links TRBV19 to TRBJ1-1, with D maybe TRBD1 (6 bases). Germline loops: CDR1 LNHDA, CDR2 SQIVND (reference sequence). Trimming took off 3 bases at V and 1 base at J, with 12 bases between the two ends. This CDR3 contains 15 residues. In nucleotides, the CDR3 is TGTGCCAGTAGTATGGGGACATTAGGGAACACTGAAGCTTTCTTT. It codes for CASSMGTLGNTEAFF.